This is a list of T cell receptor beta chains from one sample in a study of blood T cell repertoires in COVID-19. Using immunoSEQ multiplex PCR, the repertoire was profiled, and TCRdb retains in-frame clones only, with some absent. The sample records about 170,000 clones, approximately 82% being singletons. Sequenced sample: PBMCs or T cells enriched from blood (not recorded which). The receptors come from a woman aged 50 to 65 in a cohort exposed to, infected with or recovered from COVID-19 (not recorded which). The CDR3 runs from the conserved cysteine through the conserved F or W. The order of the fields is D gene, clone size, J gene, V gene, CDR3 protein, CDR3 DNA. D genes are given only for firm matches. Expanded clones get a size class; other rows say once, few or many, or leave the size out.

>.|.|TRBJ1-3|TRBV19
CASSPVGVSGNTIYF
TGTGCCAGTAGCCCCGTGGGAGTCAGTGGAAACACCATATATTTT
>.|.|TRBJ2-3|TRBV7-2
CASSPRPRGLPDTQYF
TGTGCCAGCAGCCCGCGACCGCGGGGGCTCCCAGATACGCAGTATTTT
>.|.|TRBJ2-7|TRBV3-1/TRBV3-2
CASSPRVANEQYF
TGTGCCAGCAGCCCTCGGGTGGCCAACGAGCAGTACTTC
>TRBD1|.|TRBJ1-1|TRBV30
CAWRTGDTEAFF
TGTGCCTGGCGGACAGGGGACACTGAAGCTTTCTTT
>.|.|TRBJ2-7|TRBV28
CASSLIGVSYEQYF
TGTGCCAGCAGTTTAATCGGGGTCTCCTACGAGCAGTACTTC
>.|.|TRBJ2-1|TRBV2
CASSLQDISYNEQFF
TGTGCCAGCAGTCTACAGGATATATCCTACAATGAGCAGTTCTTC
>.|.|TRBJ1-1|TRBV27
CASSNGGAGRREAFF
TGTGCCAGCAGTAATGGTGGTGCGGGGAGGAGGGAAGCTTTCTTT
>.|.|TRBJ1-4|TRBV2
CASIYSSTNEKLFF
TGTGCCAGCATTTACAGCTCAACTAATGAAAAACTGTTTTTT
>TRBD2|.|TRBJ2-5|TRBV2
CASSGLVRGETQYF
TGTGCCAGCAGCGGACTAGTCCGGGGGGAGACCCAGTACTTC
>.|many|TRBJ1-1|TRBV7-3
CASSLEGRTEAFF
TGTGCCAGCAGCTTGGAGGGAAGGACTGAAGCTTTCTTT
>.|.|TRBJ2-2|TRBV18
CASSPGLNTGELFF
TGTGCCAGCTCACCTGGACTGAACACCGGGGAGCTGTTTTTT
>.|.|TRBJ1-1|TRBV5-4
CASSLPLSEAFF
TGTGCCAGCAGCTTGCCCTTGAGTGAAGCTTTCTTT
>.|.|TRBJ1-3|TRBV5-1
CASSLASSGNTIYF
TGCGCCAGCAGCTTGGCGAGCTCTGGAAACACCATATATTTT
>TRBD2|many|TRBJ2-7|TRBV7-2
CASSKRDYYEQYF
TGTGCCAGCAGCAAACGGGACTACTACGAGCAGTACTTC
>TRBD2|.|TRBJ2-1|TRBV19
CASSIAASGGHNEQFF
TGTGCCAGTAGTATTGCCGCTAGCGGGGGACACAATGAGCAGTTCTTC
>.|.|TRBJ1-1|TRBV19
CASRPTGVGMNTEAFF
TGTGCCAGTAGGCCCACAGGAGTGGGCATGAACACTGAAGCTTTCTTT
>.|.|TRBJ1-3|TRBV9
CASSVGGSILSSGNTIYF
TGTGCCAGCAGCGTAGGAGGGTCTATCCTTAGCTCTGGAAACACCATATATTTT